These T cell receptor beta chains were read from a single sample in a study of beta chain features in type 1 diabetes. This table comes from immunoSEQ multiplex PCR, and its TCRdb copy is limited to in-frame clones, with some not included. The table has approximately 40,000 clones, roughly 50% seen once. The source material was stem cell memory CD4+ T cells from blood. The receptor source for this set is a woman in her twenties or thirties in good health. The CDR3 runs from the conserved cysteine through the conserved F or W. D genes are given only for firm matches. Only part of the rows carry a size: once, few, many, or a class if the clone is expanded.

v_gene	abundance	j_gene	d_gene	CDR3aa	CDR3nt
TRBV7-2	NA	TRBJ1-5	NA	CASSTGYSNQPQHF	TGTGCCAGCAGTACAGGGTATAGCAATCAGCCCCAGCATTTT
TRBV5-6	few	TRBJ2-3	TRBD2	CASTIGLAGGRSTDTQYF	TGTGCCAGCACCATCGGACTAGCGGGAGGTCGAAGCACAGATACGCAGTATTTT
TRBV4-3	NA	TRBJ1-2	NA	CASSRETGGLGYTF	TGCGCCAGCAGCCGGGAGACAGGTGGGCTCGGCTACACCTTC
TRBV29-1	NA	TRBJ2-3	NA	CSVAPGADTQYF	TGCAGCGTTGCCCCAGGGGCAGATACGCAGTATTTT
TRBV4-3	NA	TRBJ2-1	NA	CASSQDVFNEQFF	TGCGCCAGCAGCCAAGACGTCTTCAATGAGCAGTTCTTC
TRBV27	NA	TRBJ1-1	NA	CASSSPTLNTEAFF	TGTGCCAGCAGTTCCCCGACTCTGAACACTGAAGCTTTCTTT
TRBV7-6	NA	TRBJ2-1	NA	CASSLYGGFGNEQFF	TGTGCCAGCAGCTTATACGGAGGGTTTGGCAATGAGCAGTTCTTC
TRBV5-4	NA	TRBJ2-2	NA	CASSTWTRIRGTGELFF	TGTGCCAGCAGCACATGGACCCGAATCAGGGGCACCGGGGAGCTGTTTTTT
TRBV28	NA	TRBJ2-5	TRBD2	CASSPGLAGKETQYF	TGTGCCAGCAGCCCGGGACTAGCGGGAAAAGAGACCCAGTACTTC
TRBV30	NA	TRBJ2-7	NA	CAWNSLAGRSEQYF	TGTGCCTGGAATTCCCTGGCGGGTCGCTCGGAGCAGTACTTC
TRBV18	NA	TRBJ1-1	NA	CASSPRTENTEAFF	TGTGCCAGCTCACCACGGACAGAGAACACTGAAGCTTTCTTT
TRBV7-6	few	TRBJ2-3	NA	CASSLGLSTDTQYF	TGTGCCAGCAGCCTCGGACTGAGCACAGATACGCAGTATTTT
TRBV29-1	NA	TRBJ2-3	TRBD2	CSVEGGVTDTQYF	TGCAGCGTTGAGGGGGGGGTCACAGATACGCAGTATTTT
TRBV28	NA	TRBJ2-5	TRBD1	CASRRQGQETQYF	TGTGCCAGCAGAAGACAGGGCCAAGAGACCCAGTACTTC
TRBV4-3	NA	TRBJ1-2	NA	CASSHWDTSNYGYTF	TGCGCCAGCAGCCACTGGGACACTTCTAACTATGGCTACACCTTC
TRBV7-8	few	TRBJ1-5	NA	CASSLAADYSNQPQHF	TGTGCCAGCAGCTTAGCGGCGGATTATAGCAATCAGCCCCAGCATTTT
TRBV28	few	TRBJ2-1	TRBD2	CASSLVGRGTEQFF	TGTGCCAGCAGTTTAGTTGGGCGGGGGACGGAGCAGTTCTTC
TRBV7-2	NA	TRBJ2-7	NA	CASSLSVSRSYEQYF	TGTGCCAGCAGCTTGAGCGTCAGTCGCTCCTACGAGCAGTACTTC
TRBV11-3	NA	TRBJ2-1	TRBD2	CASSSNLGSSGSYNEQFF	TGTGCCAGCAGCTCGAACTTGGGTTCTAGCGGCTCCTACAATGAGCAGTTCTTC
TRBV5-1	NA	TRBJ2-5	NA	CASSLPQGEETQYF	TGCGCCAGCAGCTTGCCCCAGGGTGAAGAGACCCAGTACTTC
TRBV7-9	NA	TRBJ2-7	NA	CASSLETAGSYEQYF	TGTGCCAGCAGCTTAGAGACAGCCGGCTCCTACGAGCAGTACTTC
TRBV6-5	few	TRBJ1-4	NA	CASSYGAGYEKLFF	TGTGCCAGCAGTTACGGGGCAGGTTACGAAAAACTGTTTTTT
TRBV18	NA	TRBJ1-1	NA	CASSPGEGMNTEAFF	TGTGCCAGCTCACCAGGAGAGGGAATGAACACTGAAGCTTTCTTT
TRBV7-2	few	TRBJ2-2	TRBD1	CASSFAGTGIPGELFF	TGTGCCAGCAGCTTTGCCGGGACAGGGATACCCGGGGAGCTGTTTTTT
TRBV7-6	few	TRBJ2-5	TRBD2	CASSFGVAGVDETQYF	TGTGCCAGCAGCTTTGGGGTAGCGGGAGTGGACGAGACCCAGTACTTC
TRBV7-3	NA	TRBJ2-1	TRBD2	CASSLISGSSVNEQFF	TGTGCCAGCAGCTTAATTAGCGGGAGTTCAGTCAATGAGCAGTTCTTC
TRBV7-9	NA	TRBJ2-5	NA	CASSPGQLQETQYF	TGTGCCAGCAGCCCTGGACAGCTCCAAGAGACCCAGTACTTC
TRBV28	NA	TRBJ2-5	TRBD2	CASSYISGRGPETQYF	TGTGCCAGCAGTTACATCAGCGGGAGAGGCCCTGAGACCCAGTACTTC
TRBV2	NA	TRBJ2-7	TRBD2	CASSPQTSVSYEQYF	TGTGCCAGCAGCCCACAAACTAGCGTCTCCTACGAGCAGTACTTC
TRBV7-6	NA	TRBJ1-4	TRBD1	CASSTRTGVNEKLFF	TGTGCCAGCAGCACAAGGACAGGGGTTAATGAAAAACTGTTTTTT
TRBV28	NA	TRBJ2-6	TRBD1	CASSLFGGQGVGGANVLTF	TGTGCCAGCAGCCTTTTTGGCGGGCAGGGGGTGGGAGGGGCCAACGTCCTGACTTTC
TRBV5-4	NA	TRBJ2-5	NA	CASSSGGTDQETQYF	TGTGCCAGCAGCTCGGGAGGGACAGACCAAGAGACCCAGTACTTC
TRBV2	NA	TRBJ1-4	NA	CASQPTGFNEKLFF	TGTGCCAGCCAGCCGACAGGATTTAATGAAAAACTGTTTTTT
TRBV7-2	once	TRBJ1-2	TRBD1	CASSLQYGTGNYGYTF	TGTGCCAGCAGCTTACAATATGGGACAGGCAACTATGGCTACACCTTC
TRBV7-9	NA	TRBJ1-2	TRBD1	CASSLAQGAPNYGYTF	TGTGCCAGCAGCTTAGCACAGGGGGCGCCCAACTATGGCTACACCTTC
TRBV28	NA	TRBJ1-3	NA	CASTKTGGSGNTIYF	TGTGCCAGCACCAAGACGGGAGGCTCTGGAAACACCATATATTTT
TRBV5-5	NA	TRBJ2-6	NA	CASSLAGLGANVLTF	TGTGCCAGCAGCTTGGCAGGGTTAGGGGCCAACGTCCTGACTTTC
TRBV11-2	NA	TRBJ2-5	NA	CANSSFLQETQYF	TGTGCCAACAGCTCCTTTTTACAAGAGACCCAGTACTTC
TRBV18	NA	TRBJ2-5	TRBD1	CASSPLNQGQGAHRTQYF	TGTGCCAGCTCACCATTAAATCAGGGACAGGGGGCTCACCGGACCCAGTACTTC
TRBV5-1	NA	TRBJ2-7	NA	CASSLAGGQYEQYF	TGCGCCAGCAGCTTGGCAGGCGGACAGTACGAGCAGTACTTC
TRBV27	NA	TRBJ2-5	NA	CASSLRGGTQYF	TGTGCCAGCAGTTTAAGAGGGGGGACCCAGTACTTC
TRBV27	NA	TRBJ1-1	NA	CASRMTGRNTEAFF	TGTGCCAGCAGAATGACAGGACGGAACACTGAAGCTTTCTTT
TRBV18	NA	TRBJ2-2	TRBD1	CASSPWTGINTGELFF	TGTGCCAGCTCACCGTGGACAGGAATAAACACCGGGGAGCTGTTTTTT
TRBV23-1	few	TRBJ1-2	TRBD1	CASSYRTGASPSGTF	TGCGCCAGCAGCTACCGGACAGGAGCTTCCCCCTCTGGGACCTTC
TRBV18	NA	TRBJ2-1	TRBD2	CASSPPSGRVNEQFF	TGTGCCAGCTCACCACCCAGCGGGAGGGTGAATGAGCAGTTCTTC
TRBV30	NA	TRBJ2-2	NA	CAWGLGGTGELFF	TGTGCCTGGGGACTAGGGGGCACCGGGGAGCTGTTTTTT
TRBV6-1	NA	TRBJ1-2	TRBD1	CASAVGQGVYGYTF	TGTGCCAGCGCCGTAGGACAGGGGGTCTATGGCTACACCTTC